What follows is one TCR beta chain and its context. What it binds is unknown. A read error may account for a junction end that differs from germline. The tissue used was unsorted bulk material of roughly 17-34 mg. RNA and DNA were co-extracted from it with the AllPrep DNA/RNA mini kit. Total RNA amounting to roughly 450 ng was the source from which TCR beta cDNA was made with a constant-region primer. Libraries for TCR beta were built through three nested multiplex PCR rounds, which together made up a slightly modified ARM-PCR procedure. Rounds one and two of PCR, each of around 11 cycles, were primed with TRBV1-TRBV30 forward primers and a C-beta reverse primer. From the multiplex PCR reads, TCRdb called clonotypes with MiXCR, one entry per CDR3 protein. The sample yields about 54,000 distinct CDR3 sequences, about 70% seen once. The data are from a study of tumor-infiltrating lymphocytes in primary liver carcinoma. The wider study: The patient group consisted of men and women aged 30 to 69 years. General study findings and limits: Tumor-adjacent and tumor-blood pairs shared a smaller degree of overlap than tumor region pairs. Found in all five tumor regions were only about 7-25% of top clones.

Looked up from germline, CDR1 is SGHDT and CDR2 is YYEEEE. The CDR3 runs 14 residues. This clonotype was sampled from a man aged 35 to 55 with primary liver carcinoma and hepatitis B virus infection. This sequence joins TRBV5-6 and TRBJ2-7; D might be TRBD1 (5 bases). Sequencing used liver tumor tissue from sampling region 2. Subset given: tumor region T2, inferior pole. CDR3 DNA sequence: TGTGCCAGCAGTTCCCTGGACACCTCCTACGAGCCGTACTTC. Translating gives CASSSLDTSYEPYF.